Listed here are 10 T cell receptor beta chains from one sample, sequenced in a study of technical replicates of blood from four donors. Only in-frame clones appear in the TCRdb table, and some are missing; sequencing was by immunoSEQ multiplex PCR. The data hold about 98,000 clones, with 90% to 97% observed a single time. Sample: T cells isolated from PBMCs. These receptor sequences come from a human donor in good health.

The J gene is TRBJ2-1, the V gene TRBV18; tentative D call: TRBD2 (6 bases). This CDR3 spans 15 amino acids. Germline assignment: CDR1 KGHSH and CDR2 LQKENI. Trimming took 3 bases from V and 1 from J, leaving 10 bases between them. CDR3 sequence (DNA): TGTGCCAGCTCACCCGGCGGAGGGTCCTACAATGAGCAGTTCTTC. This sequence encodes CASSPGGGSYNEQFF. The variable domain in full, completed from reference TRBV18 and TRBJ2-1, reads NAGVMQNPRHLVRRRGQEARLRCSPMKGHSHVYWYRQLPEEGLKFMVYLQKENIIDESGMPKERFSAEFPKEGPSILRIQQVVRGDSAAYFCASSPGGGSYNEQFFGPGTRLTVL.

This chain joins TRBV6-1 and TRBJ2-1; D is undetermined. CDR3 length: 12 residues. Germline assignment: CDR1 MNHNS and CDR2 SASEGT. The V gene lost 5 bases and the J gene lost 4 bases, with 6 bases spanning the gap. CDR3 sequence (DNA): TGTGCCAGCAGTCCCCAGTACAATGAGCAGTTCTTC. It encodes CASSPQYNEQFF.

CDR3 protein: CASSPFQLGRVNYEQYF. Here the CDR3 DNA reads TGTGCCAGCTCACCATTTCAACTTGGCAGGGTAAACTACGAGCAGTACTTC. The chain employs TRBV18 and TRBJ2-7; a possible D gene is TRBD1 (5 bases). The CDR3 covers 17 residues. Germline V gene lookup returns CDR1 KGHSH and CDR2 LQKENI. Trimming shortened V by 2 bases and J by 3 bases, and 20 bases separated the two germline ends.

The J gene is TRBJ2-3, the V gene TRBV5-4; 9 nucleotides agree with TRBD2. Germline V gene data show CDR1 as SGHNT and CDR2 as YYREEE (reference sequence). V lost 0 bases, J lost 0 bases, and 5 bases stayed unmatched. CDR3 length equals 17 residues. CDR3 protein: CASSLAPSGTSTDTQYF. The CDR3, as DNA: TGTGCCAGCAGCTTGGCACCTAGCGGGACTAGCACAGATACGCAGTATTTT. Full variable domain (missing parts from reference TRBV5-4 and TRBJ2-3): ETGVTQSPTHLIKTRGQQVTLRCSSQSGHNTVSWYQQALGQGPQFIFQYYREEENGRGNFPPRFSGLQFPNYSSELNVNALELDDSALYLCASSLAPSGTSTDTQYFGPGTRLTVL.

The J gene is TRBJ1-1, the V gene TRBV5-1, with TRBD1 identical over 9 bases. This CDR3 comprises 16 residues. The germline gives CDR1 SGHRS, CDR2 YFSETQ. V lost 7 bases, J lost 4 bases, and 14 bases stayed unmatched. The CDR3 sequence: CASRWAYRGPSTEAFF. As DNA, the CDR3 is TGCGCCAGCCGTTGGGCCTACAGGGGGCCAAGCACTGAAGCTTTCTTT.

The chain recombines TRBV6-5 with TRBJ1-2, with TRBD1 matching 7 bases. The CDR3 runs to 13 residues. Germline V gene lookup returns CDR1 MNHEY and CDR2 SVGAGI. J gave up 5 bases and V 2 bases, and 2 bases lay outside the gene matches. The CDR3, as DNA: TGTGCCAGCAGTTACCTGGGACAGTATGGCTACACCTTC. Encoded protein: CASSYLGQYGYTF.

Only one count was recorded for this clone. J is TRBJ1-4 and V is TRBV21-1; TRBD1 was called by the table and not checked on the DNA. TRBV21-1 constitutes a pseudogene. The CDR3 is made up of 15 amino acids. This CDR3 reads CASSTKTGGNEKLFF. The CDR3 DNA reads TGTGCCAGCAGCACAAAGACAGGGGGGAATGAAAAACTGTTTTTT.

The J gene is TRBJ2-7, the V gene TRBV5-4; possible D gene TRBD1, 6 bases. The CDR3 consists of 13 residues. Trimming cost V 0 bases and J 3 bases, with 7 bases left between them. The germline V gene has CDR1 SGHNT and CDR2 YYREEE (reference sequence). CDR3 protein: CASSLGDNYEQYF. CDR3 DNA: TGTGCCAGCAGCTTGGGGGACAACTACGAGCAGTACTTC.

The chain is built from TRBV7-2 and TRBJ2-1, with 9 positions matching TRBD2. V lost 2 bases and J lost 7; bases outside the gene matches: 6. The length of the CDR3 is 15 residues. Looked up from germline, CDR1 is SGHTA and CDR2 is FQGNSA. CDR3 DNA: TGTGCCAGCAGCTTAAGCCTAGCGGGATCAAATGAGCAGTTCTTC. It specifies CASSLSLAGSNEQFF.

V is TRBV2 and J is TRBJ1-2, with 7 bases aligning to TRBD1. Germline CDR1 reads SNHLY; CDR2 reads FYNNEI. The V and J ends lost 7 bases and 7 bases, in that order; junction bases with no gene match: 9. The CDR3 covers 13 residues. The CDR3 loop is CASKGAGGVGYTF. The CDR3 coding sequence is TGTGCCAGCAAGGGGGCAGGGGGAGTTGGCTACACCTTC.